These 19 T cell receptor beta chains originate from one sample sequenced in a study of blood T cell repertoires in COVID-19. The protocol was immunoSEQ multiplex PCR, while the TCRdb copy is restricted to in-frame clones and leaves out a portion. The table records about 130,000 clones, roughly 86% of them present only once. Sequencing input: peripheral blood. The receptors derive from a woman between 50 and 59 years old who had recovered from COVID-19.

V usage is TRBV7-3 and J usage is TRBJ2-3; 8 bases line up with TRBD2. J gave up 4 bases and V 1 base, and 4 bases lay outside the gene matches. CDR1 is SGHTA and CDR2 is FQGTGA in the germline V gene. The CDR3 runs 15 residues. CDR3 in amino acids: CASSLNAGGPDTQYF. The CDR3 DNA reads TGTGCCAGCAGCTTAAATGCGGGGGGTCCAGATACGCAGTATTTT.

The CDR3 DNA reads as TGTGCCAGCAGCCAAGACTTCTACGAGCAGTACTTC. Protein sequence: CASSQDFYEQYF. V and J are TRBV3-1 (or the pseudogene TRBV3-2) and TRBJ2-7; D is undetermined. Between the trimmed V and J ends, which lost 0 bases and 3 bases, there was a span of 3 bases. Germline V CDR1 and CDR2: LGHDT, YNNKEL (reference sequence). This CDR3 has 12 amino acids.

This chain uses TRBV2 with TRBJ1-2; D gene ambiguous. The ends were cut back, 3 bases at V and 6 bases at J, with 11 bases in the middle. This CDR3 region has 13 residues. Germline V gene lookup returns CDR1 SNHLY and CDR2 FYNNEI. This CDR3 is CASSDEGNDGYTF. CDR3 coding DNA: TGTGCCAGCAGTGATGAGGGAAATGATGGCTACACCTTC.

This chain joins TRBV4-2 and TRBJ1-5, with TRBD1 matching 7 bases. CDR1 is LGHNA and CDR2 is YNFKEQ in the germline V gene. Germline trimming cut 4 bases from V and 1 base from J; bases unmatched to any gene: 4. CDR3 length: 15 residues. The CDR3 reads CASSRTGASNQPQHF. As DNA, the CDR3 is TGTGCCAGCAGCCGAACAGGGGCCAGCAATCAGCCCCAGCATTTT.

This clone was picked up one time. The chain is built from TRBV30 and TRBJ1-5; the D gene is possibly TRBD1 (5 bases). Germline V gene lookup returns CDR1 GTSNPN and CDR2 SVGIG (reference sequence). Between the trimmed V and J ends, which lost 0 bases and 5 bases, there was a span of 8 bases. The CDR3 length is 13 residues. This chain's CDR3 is CAWSVGGYQPQHF. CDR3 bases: TGTGCCTGGAGTGTCGGGGGTTATCAGCCCCAGCATTTT.

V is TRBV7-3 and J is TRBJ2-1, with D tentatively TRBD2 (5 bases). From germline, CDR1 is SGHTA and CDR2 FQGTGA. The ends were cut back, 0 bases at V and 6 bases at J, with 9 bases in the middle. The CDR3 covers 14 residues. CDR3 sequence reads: CASSLTGGPNEQFF. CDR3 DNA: TGTGCCAGCAGCTTAACTGGCGGGCCCAATGAGCAGTTCTTC.

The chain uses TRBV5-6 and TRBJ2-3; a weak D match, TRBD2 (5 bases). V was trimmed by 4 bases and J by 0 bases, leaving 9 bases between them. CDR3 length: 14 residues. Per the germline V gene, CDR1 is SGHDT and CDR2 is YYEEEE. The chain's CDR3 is CASSPSPSTDTQYF. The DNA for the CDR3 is TGTGCCAGCAGCCCTAGCCCTAGCACAGATACGCAGTATTTT.

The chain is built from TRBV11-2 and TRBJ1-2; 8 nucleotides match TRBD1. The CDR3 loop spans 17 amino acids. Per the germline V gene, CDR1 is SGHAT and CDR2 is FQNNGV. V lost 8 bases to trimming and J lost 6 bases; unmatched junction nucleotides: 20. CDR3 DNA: TGTGCCAGCCTCAGACTATCAGGGGGCGCAAAGGATCATGGCTACACCTTC. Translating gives CASLRLSGGAKDHGYTF. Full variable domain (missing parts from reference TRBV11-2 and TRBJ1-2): EAGVAQSPRYKIIEKRQSVAFWCNPISGHATLYWYQQILGQGPKLLIQFQNNGVVDDSQLPKDRFSAERLKGVDSTLKIQPAKLEDSAVYLCASLRLSGGAKDHGYTFGSGTRLTVV.

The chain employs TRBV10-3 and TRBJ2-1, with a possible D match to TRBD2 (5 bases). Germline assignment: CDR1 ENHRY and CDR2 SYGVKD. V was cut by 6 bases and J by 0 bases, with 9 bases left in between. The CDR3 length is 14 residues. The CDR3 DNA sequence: TGTGCCATCAGGGCCCGGGACTCCTACAATGAGCAGTTCTTC. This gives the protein CAIRARDSYNEQFF.

The CDR3 DNA reads as TGTGCCACCAGCAGAGACAGGGCGGCGGGGCAGCCCCAGCATTTT. It is translated as CATSRDRAAGQPQHF. V gene TRBV15 combines with J gene TRBJ1-5; D is possibly TRBD1 (5 bases). Trimming took off 0 bases at V and 7 bases at J, with 13 bases between the two ends. CDR3 length: 15 amino acids. Germline CDR1 is LNHNV and CDR2 is YYDKDF (reference sequence).

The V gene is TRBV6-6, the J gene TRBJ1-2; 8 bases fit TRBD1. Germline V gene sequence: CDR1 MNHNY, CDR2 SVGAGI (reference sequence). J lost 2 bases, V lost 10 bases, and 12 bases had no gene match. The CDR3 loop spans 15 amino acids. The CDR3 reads CATRQGNTINYGYTF. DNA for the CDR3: TGTGCCACCAGACAGGGGAACACTATAAACTATGGCTACACCTTC.

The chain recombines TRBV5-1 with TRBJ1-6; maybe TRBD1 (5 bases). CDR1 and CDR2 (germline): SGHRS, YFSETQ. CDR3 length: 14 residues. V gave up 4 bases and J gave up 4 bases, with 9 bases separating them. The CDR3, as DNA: TGCGCCAGCAGCCTCGGACAATATAATTCACCCCTCCACTTT. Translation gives CASSLGQYNSPLHF.

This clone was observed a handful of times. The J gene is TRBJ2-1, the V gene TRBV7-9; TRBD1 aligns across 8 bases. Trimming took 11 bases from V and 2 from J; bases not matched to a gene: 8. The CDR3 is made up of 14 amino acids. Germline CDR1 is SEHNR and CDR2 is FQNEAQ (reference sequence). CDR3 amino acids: CALGPGGTYNEQFF. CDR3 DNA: TGTGCCCTCGGCCCAGGGGGCACCTACAATGAGCAGTTCTTC.

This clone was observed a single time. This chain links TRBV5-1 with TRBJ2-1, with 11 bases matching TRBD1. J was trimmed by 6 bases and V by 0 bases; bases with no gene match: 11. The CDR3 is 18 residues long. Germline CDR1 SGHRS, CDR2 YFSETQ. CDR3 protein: CASSLVFGTGGFGNEQFF. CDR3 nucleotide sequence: TGCGCCAGCAGCTTGGTTTTCGGGACAGGGGGATTCGGCAATGAGCAGTTCTTC.

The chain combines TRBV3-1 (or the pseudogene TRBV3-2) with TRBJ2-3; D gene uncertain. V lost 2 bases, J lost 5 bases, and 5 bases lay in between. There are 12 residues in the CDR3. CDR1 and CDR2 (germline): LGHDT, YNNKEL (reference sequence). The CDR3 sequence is CASSQTIDTQYF. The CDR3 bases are TGTGCCAGCAGCCAAACTATAGATACGCAGTATTTT.

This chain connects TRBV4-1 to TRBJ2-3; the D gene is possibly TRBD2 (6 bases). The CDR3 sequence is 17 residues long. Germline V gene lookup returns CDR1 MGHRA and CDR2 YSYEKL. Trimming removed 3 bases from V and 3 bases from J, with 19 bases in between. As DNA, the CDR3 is TGCGCCAGCAGCCATAGCGTCGGGGGATTTAGGACAGATACGCAGTATTTT. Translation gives CASSHSVGGFRTDTQYF.

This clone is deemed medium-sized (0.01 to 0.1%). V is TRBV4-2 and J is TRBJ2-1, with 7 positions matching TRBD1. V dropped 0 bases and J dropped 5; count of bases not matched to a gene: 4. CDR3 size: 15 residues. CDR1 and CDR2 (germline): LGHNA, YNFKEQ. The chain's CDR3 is CASSQEGGQHNEQFF. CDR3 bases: TGTGCCAGCAGCCAAGAAGGGGGACAGCACAATGAGCAGTTCTTC.

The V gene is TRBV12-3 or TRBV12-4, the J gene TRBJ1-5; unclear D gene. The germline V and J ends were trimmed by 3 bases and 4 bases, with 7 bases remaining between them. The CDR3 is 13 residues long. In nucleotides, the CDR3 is TGTGCCAGCAGTTTTCTAGTGAATCAGCCCCAGCATTTT. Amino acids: CASSFLVNQPQHF.

This chain's CDR3 is CASSVGKDSYEQYF. As DNA, the CDR3 is TGTGCCAGCAGCGTAGGCAAAGACAGCTACGAGCAGTACTTC. The chain combines TRBV9 with TRBJ2-7; maybe TRBD1 (5 bases). The CDR3 sequence is 14 residues long. Germline lookup yields CDR1 SGDLS and CDR2 YYNGEE. Deletions cut 0 bases from V and 3 bases from J, with 10 bases between.